These 25 T cell receptor beta chains were sequenced from one sample in a study of OX40 agonist ivuxolimab in advanced cancers. The table came from immunoSEQ multiplex PCR; TCRdb's copy has only in-frame clones and leaves some out. The profile shows about 9,500 clones, roughly 64% of them singletons. This material consisted of CD4+ or CD8+ T cells sorted from blood, taken in a trial of the OX40 agonist ivuxolimab. The receptor source for this set is an adult with an advanced solid tumor such as melanoma, head and neck, liver or kidney cancer.

The V and J genes are TRBV29-1 and TRBJ2-1; the match to TRBD1 covers 7 bases. J was trimmed by 5 bases and V by 7 bases; bases with no gene match: 14. CDR3 length: 15 amino acids. Germline CDR1 is SQVTM and CDR2 is ANQGSEA. The chain's CDR3 is CSARGLQGPDNEQFF. CDR3 nucleotides: TGCAGCGCCAGGGGTCTACAGGGGCCAGACAATGAGCAGTTCTTC.

The chain carries TRBV7-6 and TRBJ1-1, with D hard to call. V lost 5 bases to trimming and J lost 4 bases, with 8 bases between them. From germline, CDR1 is SGHVS and CDR2 FNYEAQ. This CDR3 has 12 amino acids. CDR3 DNA: TGTGCCAGCAGCCGGAAGGGCACTGAAGCTTTCTTT. It specifies CASSRKGTEAFF.

V gene TRBV11-2 combines with J gene TRBJ1-2, with 8 bases that match TRBD1. The CDR3 consists of 17 residues. After removal of 5 bases from V and 3 bases from J, the junction contained 14 bases not matched to a gene. Germline V gene lookup returns CDR1 SGHAT and CDR2 FQNNGV. The chain's CDR3 is CASSPLLGRGPYYGYTF. The CDR3, as DNA: TGTGCCAGCAGCCCCCTTTTAGGCAGGGGGCCTTACTATGGCTACACCTTC. The whole variable domain, remainder taken from reference TRBV11-2 and TRBJ1-2, is EAGVAQSPRYKIIEKRQSVAFWCNPISGHATLYWYQQILGQGPKLLIQFQNNGVVDDSQLPKDRFSAERLKGVDSTLKIQPAKLEDSAVYLCASSPLLGRGPYYGYTFGSGTRLTVV.

By share, this clone ranks as medium-sized. J is TRBJ1-2 and V is TRBV19; a possible D gene is TRBD1 (5 bases). Trimming left V 5 bases short and J 4 bases short, with 11 bases between. This CDR3 comprises 13 residues. CDR1 and CDR2 from the germline V gene are LNHDA and SQIVND (reference sequence). CDR3 coding DNA: TGTGCCAGTAGTGCCCAGGGAACCTATGGCTACACCTTC. Its translation: CASSAQGTYGYTF.

This chain uses TRBV4-1 with TRBJ1-1, with 8 bases aligning to TRBD1. V was pared by 4 bases and J by 0 bases, with 1 base of the junction left unmatched. The germline gives CDR1 MGHRA, CDR2 YSYEKL. This CDR3 is built from 14 residues. The CDR3 region is CASSRTGMNTEAFF. In DNA form, the CDR3 reads TGCGCCAGCAGCCGGACAGGGATGAACACTGAAGCTTTCTTT.

This clone has just a few counts. The junction does not match germline at one end; this may be a read error. This chain connects TRBV29-1 to TRBJ1-2; no definite D call. CDR1 is SQVTM and CDR2 is ANQGSEA in the germline V gene. The CDR3 has 14 residues. The CDR3 nucleotides are TGCAGCGTTGAAGTCCCCGCCGCCGCTTATGGTTACACCTTC. This sequence encodes CSVEVPAAAYGYTF.

The chain is built from TRBV7-8 and TRBJ2-7; 7 bases fit TRBD2. This CDR3 spans 19 amino acids. CDR1 is SGHVS, CDR2 FQNEAQ, per germline. Losses at the gene ends were 4 bases for V and 2 bases for J; bases not matched to a gene: 20. CDR3 residues: CASSSPGLQNKHTTYEQYF. Here the CDR3 DNA reads TGTGCCAGCAGCTCGCCGGGACTACAAAACAAACACACTACCTACGAGCAGTACTTC.

V usage is TRBV27 and J usage is TRBJ2-3; D remains unclear. The V gene's germline CDR1 is MNHEY and CDR2 SMNVEV (reference sequence). Trimming removed 5 bases at V and 4 bases at J, with 13 bases between. CDR3 size: 14 residues. The CDR3: CASSLWGISDTQYF. CDR3 bases: TGTGCCAGCAGTCTCTGGGGAATATCAGATACGCAGTATTTT.

The gene calls are TRBV6-5 and TRBJ1-2, with a tentative D call TRBD1 (5 bases). Germline loops: CDR1 MNHEY, CDR2 SVGAGI. Trimming took off 2 bases at V and 7 bases at J, with 11 bases between the two ends. This CDR3 is built from 13 residues. The CDR3 protein is CASSYGGKIGYTF. CDR3 nucleotides: TGTGCCAGCAGTTACGGGGGAAAGATTGGCTACACCTTC.

This clone has just a few counts. V is TRBV7-3 and J is TRBJ1-6, with TRBD1 as a possible D gene (5 bases). Germline CDR1 SGHTA, CDR2 FQGTGA. The length of the CDR3 is 13 residues. V was shortened by 1 base and J by 10 bases, with 8 bases between the two germline ends. CDR3 sequence reads: CASSLKEGSPLHF. DNA for the CDR3: TGTGCCAGCAGCTTAAAGGAGGGGTCACCCCTCCACTTT.

The chain couples TRBV5-1 to TRBJ2-7; D call uncertain. Germline V gene lookup returns CDR1 SGHRS and CDR2 YFSETQ. With 4 bases removed from V and 6 bases from J, the gap between germline ends came to 17 bases. The CDR3 runs to 14 residues. For the CDR3, the DNA is TGCGCCAGCAGCGTGATCAGCATAGCTCCCGAGCAGTACTTC. Amino acids: CASSVISIAPEQYF.

This chain connects TRBV27 to TRBJ1-1; unclear D gene. Trimming stripped 3 bases from V and 7 bases from J, with 12 bases between. The germline V gene encodes CDR1 MNHEY and CDR2 SMNVEV (reference sequence). The CDR3 totals 13 residues. CDR3 amino acids: CASSFGRYGEAFF. CDR3 sequence (DNA): TGTGCCAGCAGTTTTGGCAGGTACGGTGAAGCTTTCTTT.

Written as DNA, the CDR3 is TGTGCCAGCAGCCAGGGGTACACTAATGAAAAACTGTTTTTT. It specifies CASSQGYTNEKLFF. The chain carries TRBV11-2 and TRBJ1-4; D might be TRBD1 (6 bases). From germline, CDR1 is SGHAT and CDR2 FQNNGV. Trimming removed 5 bases from V and 2 bases from J, with 9 bases in between. This CDR3 is 14 amino acids long.

This chain links TRBV27 with TRBJ2-7; TRBD1 matches at 9 bases. Germline loops: CDR1 MNHEY, CDR2 SMNVEV (reference sequence). There are 13 residues in the CDR3. V was pared by 5 bases and J by 3 bases, with 2 bases of the junction left unmatched. This chain's CDR3 is CASSGTGYYEQYF. In DNA form, the CDR3 reads TGTGCCAGCAGTGGGACAGGGTACTACGAGCAGTACTTC.

V is TRBV4-3 and J is TRBJ2-7, with D possibly TRBD1 on 6 matching bases. This CDR3 has 16 amino acids. The germline gives CDR1 LGHNA, CDR2 YSLEER. The germline V and J ends were trimmed by 0 bases and 5 bases, with 17 bases remaining between them. The CDR3 DNA is TGCGCCAGCAGCCAAGATGCCTCAGGGGTGGGGAACGAGCAGTACTTC. It encodes CASSQDASGVGNEQYF.

This chain joins TRBV9 and TRBJ2-3, with D perhaps being TRBD1 or TRBD2 (6 bases each). Germline lookup yields CDR1 SGDLS and CDR2 YYNGEE. CDR3 length equals 14 residues. V was clipped by 1 base and J by 6 bases, with 12 bases between them. CDR3 region: CASSVLGGLDTQYF. CDR3 nucleotides: TGTGCCAGCAGCGTATTGGGGGGCTTGGATACGCAGTATTTT.

Only one count was recorded for this clone. The CDR3 sequence: CSVETGDVTYEQYF. The CDR3 DNA follows: TGCAGCGTTGAAACTGGGGACGTTACCTACGAGCAGTACTTC. V and J are TRBV29-1 and TRBJ2-5; D possibly uses TRBD1 or TRBD2 (5 bases each). The better agreement between TRBJ2-7 and the DNA end casts doubt on the J call. In germline, CDR1 is SQVTM, CDR2 ANQGSEA. This CDR3 has 14 amino acids.

This clone was picked up a small number of times. The rearrangement uses TRBV27 and TRBJ1-1; D is unresolved. Trimming removed 6 bases at V and 0 bases at J, with 8 bases between. In germline, CDR1 is MNHEY, CDR2 SMNVEV (reference sequence). The CDR3 is 13 residues long. The CDR3 sequence: CASSDTLNTEAFF. CDR3 DNA: TGTGCCAGCAGCGACACCCTGAACACTGAAGCTTTCTTT.

Only one count was recorded for this clone. The CDR3 here is CASTSSSSYEQYF. The CDR3 bases are TGTGCCAGCACCTCCTCTAGCTCCTACGAGCAGTACTTC. This chain uses TRBV28 with TRBJ2-7; the D is unclear. Germline values: CDR1 MDHEN, CDR2 SYDVKM. The CDR3 consists of 13 residues. Trimming left V 7 bases short and J 0 bases short, with 10 bases between.

This chain links TRBV20-1 with TRBJ2-3, with D unclear. CDR3 length: 9 amino acids. Germline assignment: CDR1 DFQATT and CDR2 SNEGSKA (reference sequence). Trimming left V 6 bases short and J 5 bases short, with 3 bases between. The CDR3 DNA is TGCAGTGCGCTAGATACGCAGTATTTT. It specifies CSALDTQYF.

The rearrangement links TRBV5-6 to TRBJ2-5, with TRBD2 matching 7 bases. The germline gives CDR1 SGHDT, CDR2 YYEEEE. The CDR3 runs to 16 residues. The J segment lost 5 bases and the V segment lost 2 bases, leaving 12 bases of the junction unmatched. This CDR3 is CASSFWVGGKKETQYF. The CDR3 DNA follows: TGTGCCAGCAGCTTCTGGGTCGGGGGGAAGAAGGAGACCCAGTACTTC.

The chain has TRBV4-2 and TRBJ2-4; D is perhaps TRBD1 or TRBD2 (6 bases each). V lost 1 base to trimming and J lost 8 bases, with 9 bases between them. There are 13 residues in the CDR3. Germline V gene lookup returns CDR1 LGHNA and CDR2 YNFKEQ. CDR3 sequence reads: CASSQVEGDIQYF. The CDR3 nucleotides read TGTGCCAGCAGCCAAGTGGAGGGGGACATTCAGTACTTC.

V and J are TRBV5-5 and TRBJ2-7; TRBD2 matches at 8 bases. Trimming at V came to 4 bases and at J to 2 bases, leaving 8 bases not matched to a gene. There are 15 residues in the CDR3. The germline V gene has CDR1 SGHKS and CDR2 YYEKEE (reference sequence). The DNA of the CDR3 is TGTGCCAGCAGCGAGGGACTAGAAGTCACCTACGAGCAGTACTTC. As protein: CASSEGLEVTYEQYF. Together with reference TRBV5-5 and TRBJ2-7, the CDR3 gives the full variable domain: DAGVTQSPTHLIKTRGQQVTLRCSPISGHKSVSWYQQVLGQGPQFIFQYYEKEERGRGNFPDRFSARQFPNYSSELNVNALLLGDSALYLCASSEGLEVTYEQYFGPGTRLTVT.

This chain joins TRBV29-1 and TRBJ2-7; no definite D call. CDR3 length: 13 amino acids. The V gene's germline CDR1 is SQVTM and CDR2 ANQGSEA. Trimming took off 4 bases at V and 0 bases at J, with 10 bases between the two ends. CDR3 sequence reads: CSVVQLYSYEQYF. In nucleotides, the CDR3 is TGCAGCGTTGTACAACTTTACTCCTACGAGCAGTACTTC.

The chain has TRBV5-1 and TRBJ2-7, with 9 bases fitting TRBD1. CDR1 and CDR2 from the germline V gene are SGHRS and YFSETQ. V gave up 3 bases and J gave up 2 bases; unmatched junction bases: 3. This CDR3 region has 14 residues. In nucleotides, the CDR3 is TGCGCCAGCAGCTCTAGGACAGGGGCCTACGAGCAGTACTTC. Amino acid sequence: CASSSRTGAYEQYF.